The clone carrying this TCR beta chain was detected ten times or more. Its antigen remains unidentified. Ophthalmopathy patients had Clinical Activity Score at least 3, NOSPECS grade at least 4, duration under 3 months. It was RNA transcripts that yielded the amplified TCR beta CDR3 regions. TCR CDR3 regions were first amplified by RT-PCR with HTBI primers. TCRdb re-derived calls from the multiplex PCR reads in MiXCR, one entry per CDR3 protein. The sample holds about 380,000 distinct CDR3 sequences, approximately 17% seen once. The data were obtained in a study of T cells in Graves' hyperthyroidism and ophthalmopathy. On the study more broadly: Prior to any treatment, at the point of initial diagnosis, peripheral blood was collected. Study outcomes and limitations: Blood held most thyroid clonotypes expanded above 0.001 frequency. Ophthalmopathy and stable hyperthyroidism were told apart by a 13 V-J model.

Trimming left V 3 bases short and J 5 bases short, with 17 bases between. Germline assignment: CDR1 SGHRS and CDR2 YFSETQ. This CDR3 spans 16 amino acids. The clonotype comes from a man younger than 35 with Graves' ophthalmopathy. The chain employs TRBV5-1 and TRBJ2-2; D perhaps matches TRBD1 (6 bases). Sequencing used blood. The CDR3 DNA reads as TGCGCCAGCAGCTGGACACGGGACACTGGGACCGGGGAGCTGTTTTTT. Translating gives CASSWTRDTGTGELFF.